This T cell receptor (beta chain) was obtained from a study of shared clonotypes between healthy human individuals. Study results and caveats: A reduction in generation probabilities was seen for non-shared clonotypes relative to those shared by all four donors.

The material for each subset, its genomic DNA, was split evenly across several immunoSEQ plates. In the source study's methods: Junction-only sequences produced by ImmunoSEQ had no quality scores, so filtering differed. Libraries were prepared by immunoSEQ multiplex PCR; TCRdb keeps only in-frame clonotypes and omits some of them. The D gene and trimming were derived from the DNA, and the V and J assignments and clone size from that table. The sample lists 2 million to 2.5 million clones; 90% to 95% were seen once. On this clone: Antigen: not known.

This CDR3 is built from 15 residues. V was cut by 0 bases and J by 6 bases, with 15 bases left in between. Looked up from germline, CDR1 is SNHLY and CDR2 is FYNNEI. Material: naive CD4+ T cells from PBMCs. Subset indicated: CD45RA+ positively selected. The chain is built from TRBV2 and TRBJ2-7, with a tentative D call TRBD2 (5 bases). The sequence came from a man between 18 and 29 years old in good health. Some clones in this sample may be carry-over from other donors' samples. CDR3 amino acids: CASSEASGSLGEQYF. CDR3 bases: TGTGCCAGCAGTGAAGCGTCGGGAAGCCTCGGCGAGCAGTACTTC.